This is a list of T cell receptor beta chains from one sample in a study of regulatory T cells in long-lasting Graves disease. TCRdb used MiXCR to reprocess the multiplex PCR reads, holding one entry per CDR3 protein. Here the sample spans 550,000 or so distinct CDR3 sequences, around 12% being singletons. The same data also contributed to another study, on T cells in Graves' hyperthyroidism and ophthalmopathy.

The sequencing here drew on peripheral blood mononuclear cells (PBMCs), taken at new diagnosis, from a patient treated with antithyroid drugs. The source is a woman in her twenties or thirties with Graves disease. Each CDR3 is given with its conserved first and last residue. The D gene is left open where the match is weak. Clone size is shown for a subset of rows, as once, few, many or a class of expanded clone.

v_call,d_call,j_call,clone_size,cdr3_nt,cdr3_aa
TRBV10-1,-,TRBJ2-2,-,TGCGCCAGCAGTCCTATTCCGGGCCTTAACGGGGAGCTGTTTTTT,CASSPIPGLNGELFF
TRBV18,-,TRBJ1-2,-,TGTGCCAGCTCACCTACCGACACCCCCGTGGGTGGCTACACCTTC,CASSPTDTPVGGYTF
TRBV7-2,-,TRBJ1-2,-,TGTGCCAGCAGCTTTGAGGTGGGAGGGGGCTACACCTTC,CASSFEVGGGYTF
TRBV7-9,-,TRBJ1-5,few,TGTGCCAGCAGCTTATATCAGGATCAGCCCCAGCATTTT,CASSLYQDQPQHF
TRBV2,TRBD2,TRBJ2-7,many,TGTGCCAGCGGCGAGCGGGAACGCGAGCAGTACTTC,CASGEREREQYF
TRBV5-1,-,TRBJ2-3,many,TGCGCCAGCAGCTTGGATGAGGGGTCTAGCACAGATACGCAGTATTTT,CASSLDEGSSTDTQYF
TRBV24-1,-,TRBJ1-3,many,TGTGCCACCAGTGATTCTAGGTCCTCTGGAAACACCATATATTTT,CATSDSRSSGNTIYF
TRBV6-5,TRBD2,TRBJ2-1,many,TGTGCCAGCAGTTATTTTGCGGGAGTGGCCTACAATGAGCAGTTCTTC,CASSYFAGVAYNEQFF
TRBV5-1,-,TRBJ2-5,-,TGCGCCAGCAGGCAGGAAGAGACCCAGTACTTC,CASRQEETQYF
TRBV12-3/TRBV12-4,-,TRBJ2-1,many,TGTGCCAGCAGTTCGAACGTCCGGAATGAGCAGTTCTTC,CASSSNVRNEQFF
TRBV28,TRBD2,TRBJ2-5,many,TGTGCCAGCAGTTCAGCGGGAGGTATAGAGACCCAGTACTTC,CASSSAGGIETQYF
TRBV2,-,TRBJ1-4,many,TGTGCCAGCTTGTTAGGGCCTATTAATGAAAAACTGTTTTTT,CASLLGPINEKLFF
TRBV2,TRBD1,TRBJ1-5,many,TGTGCCAGCAGTGAGACAGGGTTTAGCAATCAGCCCCAGCATTTT,CASSETGFSNQPQHF
TRBV14,-,TRBJ1-1,many,TGTGCCAGCAGCCAAGTTTGGGGTGAAGCTTTCTTT,CASSQVWGEAFF
TRBV27,-,TRBJ2-7,many,TGTGCCAGCAGTTTAGCGGGCTCTTTCTACGAGCAGTACTTC,CASSLAGSFYEQYF
TRBV7-2,TRBD1,TRBJ1-2,many,TGTGCCAGCAGCTCATTGGGGACAGGGGGCTATGGCTACACCTTC,CASSSLGTGGYGYTF
TRBV7-9,-,TRBJ2-1,-,TGTGCCAGCAGCCCAACTCACCTAGGCTCCTACAATGAGCAGTTCTTC,CASSPTHLGSYNEQFF
TRBV7-6,TRBD1,TRBJ2-1,few,TGTGCCAGCAGCTTACCCTGGAGGGAGGTCCGGGAACGCGGACAGGGAGGCTCCTACAATGAGCAGTTCTTC,CASSLPWREVRERGQGGSYNEQFF
TRBV28,-,TRBJ1-2,many,TGTGCCAGCAGTTTATCTGGCGGGAGGCGGTATGGCTACACCTTC,CASSLSGGRRYGYTF
TRBV6-1,-,TRBJ2-7,-,TGTGCCAGTATTAAGGAGTTACGGTCTTACGAGCAGTACTTC,CASIKELRSYEQYF
TRBV9,TRBD2,TRBJ2-2,many,TGTGCCAGCAGCCACCTTACGGGGCGGGAGGATAAAACCGGGGAGCTGTTTTTT,CASSHLTGREDKTGELFF
TRBV4-2,-,TRBJ1-5,-,TGTGCCAGCAGCCAAGCTCATTCAGGGAGCAATCAGCCCCAGCATTTT,CASSQAHSGSNQPQHF
TRBV2,-,TRBJ2-5,-,TGTGCCAGCAGGGGGCAGGTCCAGAGGGAGACCCAGTACTTC,CASRGQVQRETQYF
TRBV3-1,-,TRBJ1-6,-,TGTGCCAGCAGCCAAGTCGTTGGGACATCTCTCCACTTT,CASSQVVGTSLHF
TRBV6-2/TRBV6-3,TRBD2,TRBJ2-3,many,TGTGCCAGCAGTTACGGCGGGAGTGGCACAGATACGCAGTATTTT,CASSYGGSGTDTQYF
TRBV5-1,-,TRBJ2-7,many,TGCGCCAGCAGCTTGTATACAGGGCGCGAGCAGTACTTC,CASSLYTGREQYF
TRBV6-2/TRBV6-3,-,TRBJ1-6,-,TGTGCCAGCAGTTATCGGGCCTTCGGAAATTCACCCCTCCACTTT,CASSYRAFGNSPLHF
TRBV19,TRBD2,TRBJ2-4,once,TGTGCCACCAGACTAGCGGACATTCAGTACTTC,CATRLADIQYF
TRBV7-8,-,TRBJ2-1,many,TGTGCCAGCAGCTTAGACCCAGGGTTTCCCTACAATGAGCAGTTCTTC,CASSLDPGFPYNEQFF
TRBV12-3/TRBV12-4,TRBD1,TRBJ2-6,-,TGTGCCAGCAGTTTATCCACAGGGGGCGGTGGGGCCAACGTCCTGACTTTC,CASSLSTGGGGANVLTF
TRBV2,-,TRBJ2-7,many,TGTGCCCGAAGACCCTTCGATTCCTACGAGCAGTACTTC,CARRPFDSYEQYF
TRBV6-1,-,TRBJ2-2,many,TGTGCCGGAGGAGGGGTGGTCGCCGGGGAGCTGTTTTTT,CAGGGVVAGELFF
TRBV6-2/TRBV6-3,-,TRBJ2-3,many,TGTGCCAGCAGTCTCGACGAGACAGATACGCAGTATTTT,CASSLDETDTQYF
TRBV7-9,-,TRBJ1-6,many,TGTGCCAGCAGAACTACTCAGGGTTCACCCCTCCACTTT,CASRTTQGSPLHF
TRBV30,-,TRBJ1-5,-,TGTGCCTGGAGTGTAGGGACCGATAATCAGCCCCAGCATTTT,CAWSVGTDNQPQHF
TRBV7-9,TRBD1,TRBJ1-1,many,TGTGCCAGCAGCCCATGGACAGGGGCAATTATGAACACTGAAGCTTTCTTT,CASSPWTGAIMNTEAFF
TRBV7-8,-,TRBJ1-5,-,TGTGCCAGCAGCCCGCCCCCCGGTCCCCAGCATTTT,CASSPPPGPQHF
TRBV5-6,-,TRBJ2-2,few,TGTGCCAGCAGCTTGGCGCGGTTCACCGGGGAGCTGTTTTTT,CASSLARFTGELFF
TRBV5-1,TRBD2,TRBJ2-7,many,TGCGCCAGCAGCTTCGGGACTAGCGGGACCTCCTACGAGCAGTACTTC,CASSFGTSGTSYEQYF
TRBV19,-,TRBJ1-1,many,TGTGCCAGTAGTATCCCACGCAAGGGCGTTTTTAGGAACACTGAAGCTTTCTTT,CASSIPRKGVFRNTEAFF
TRBV27,TRBD1,TRBJ2-4,few,TGTGCCAGCAGTTTCCACAGGACAGGGGCTAAAAACATTCAGTACTTC,CASSFHRTGAKNIQYF
TRBV12-3/TRBV12-4,-,TRBJ1-5,many,TGTGCCAGCAGTTTAATACGGGAAAATCAGCCCCAGCATTTT,CASSLIRENQPQHF
TRBV7-2,-,TRBJ2-1,many,TGTGCCAGCAGCCAAACTGACAGGTTTCTTTTTCGGGATGAGCAGTTCTTC,CASSQTDRFLFRDEQFF
TRBV6-5,-,TRBJ1-6,many,TGTGCCAGCAGTTACTCGGACGGAGAGAATTCACCCCTCCACTTT,CASSYSDGENSPLHF
TRBV29-1,-,TRBJ2-3,-,TGCAGCGTTGAAGATCCGGGCAGGGGCACAGATACGCAGTATTTT,CSVEDPGRGTDTQYF
TRBV11-1,-,TRBJ2-3,many,TGTGCCAGCACGCTCGGGGGACCTAGCACAGATACGCAGTATTTT,CASTLGGPSTDTQYF
TRBV2,-,TRBJ2-1,many,TGTGCCAGCAGAGTTACAGGGAACAGTGAGCAGTTCTTC,CASRVTGNSEQFF
TRBV11-2,-,TRBJ2-6,few,TGTGCCAGCAGCGGGGGGGCACAGGGGGGGTCTGGGGCCAACGTCCTGACTTTC,CASSGGAQGGSGANVLTF
TRBV28,-,TRBJ2-7,many,TGTGCCAGCAGTCAGGTGGGCGAGGAGCCAATAAGGCAGTACTTC,CASSQVGEEPIRQYF
TRBV28,-,TRBJ2-7,many,TGTGCCAGCAGTTCAGGGAGTAATTTTTGGAAGCAGTACTTC,CASSSGSNFWKQYF